What follows are 21 T cell receptor beta chains derived from one specimen sequenced in a study of shared clonotypes between healthy human individuals. TCRdb's copy holds only in-frame clones and misses some; the assay was immunoSEQ multiplex PCR. There are just over 2,000,000 clones in the sample; 95% occur only once, and 0.1% to 0.15% lies in the top ten. Material for sequencing was naive CD4+ T cells sorted from blood. Subset described: CD45RA+ positively selected. Every receptor here comes from a man between 18 and 35 years old in good health.

This chain connects TRBV19 to TRBJ2-4; 8 nucleotides line up with TRBD1. Germline V gene data show CDR1 as LNHDA and CDR2 as SQIVND (reference sequence). The CDR3 is 17 residues long. The ends lost 0 bases at V and 4 bases at J; junction bases unmatched: 8. CDR3 region: CASSIDRDRPGKNIQYF. The CDR3 DNA follows: TGTGCCAGTAGTATAGATCGGGACAGGCCGGGGAAAAACATTCAGTACTTC.

V usage is TRBV5-1 and J usage is TRBJ1-1; 10 positions match TRBD1. The V and J ends lost 1 base and 0 bases, in that order; junction bases with no gene match: 3. Germline lookup yields CDR1 SGHRS and CDR2 YFSETQ. The CDR3 totals 16 residues. The CDR3 protein is CASSLTGQGMNTEAFF. Here the CDR3 DNA reads TGCGCCAGCAGCTTGACGGGACAGGGGATGAACACTGAAGCTTTCTTT.

The rearrangement joins TRBV9 to TRBJ1-6; 10 bases are a match to TRBD1. Germline CDR1 reads SGDLS; CDR2 reads YYNGEE. V gave up 4 bases and J gave up 10 bases; unmatched junction bases: 8. This CDR3 has 15 amino acids. CDR3 sequence (DNA): TGTGCCAGCAGCCCCCAGACAGGGGGCTCCTCACCCCTCCACTTT. This encodes CASSPQTGGSSPLHF.

The chain links TRBV2 to TRBJ1-1, with 8 bases lining up with TRBD1. V was clipped by 5 bases and J by 4 bases; unmatched bases: 9. Germline assignment: CDR1 SNHLY and CDR2 FYNNEI. The CDR3 runs to 15 residues. CDR3: CASSLLSGGGTEAFF. The CDR3 DNA sequence: TGTGCCAGCAGTCTGCTTTCAGGGGGCGGCACTGAAGCTTTCTTT. Using reference TRBV2 and TRBJ1-1 for the parts outside the CDR3, the full variable domain is EPEVTQTPSHQVTQMGQEVILRCVPISNHLYFYWYRQILGQKVEFLVSFYNNEISEKSEIFDDQFSVERPDGSNFTLKIRSTKLEDSAMYFCASSLLSGGGTEAFFGQGTRLTVV.

In the case of this clone: This sample also contains other DNA sequences that code for the same CDR3. The J gene is TRBJ2-5, the V gene TRBV5-1; TRBD1 agrees at 8 bases. The CDR3 loop spans 14 amino acids. Trimming removed 2 bases from V and 3 bases from J; junction bases left unmatched: 3. The germline gives CDR1 SGHRS, CDR2 YFSETQ. Here the CDR3 reads CASSLGTGKETQYF. The CDR3 coding sequence is TGCGCCAGCAGCTTAGGGACAGGCAAAGAGACCCAGTACTTC.

This clone was counted a single time. The rearrangement links TRBV6-1 to TRBJ1-2; D is ambiguous. From germline, CDR1 is MNHNS and CDR2 SASEGT. V was shortened by 6 bases and J by 3 bases, with 11 bases between the two germline ends. CDR3 length: 13 residues. The chain's CDR3 is CASSPNLDYGYTF. The CDR3 bases are TGTGCCAGCAGCCCAAACCTGGACTATGGCTACACCTTC.

This CDR3 is CASSQEGPYGYTF. CDR3 in DNA: TGTGCCAGCAGCCAAGAGGGGCCGTATGGCTACACCTTC. V gene TRBV4-2 combines with J gene TRBJ1-2, with D possibly TRBD1 on 5 matching bases. V shed 0 bases and J shed 5 bases, with 7 bases lying between them. Germline CDR1 is LGHNA and CDR2 is YNFKEQ. The CDR3 loop spans 13 amino acids.

The V gene is TRBV11-2, the J gene TRBJ2-1, with 9 bases aligning to TRBD2. There are 15 residues in the CDR3. The germline V gene has CDR1 SGHAT and CDR2 FQNNGV. The V and J ends lost 5 bases and 9 bases, in that order; junction bases with no gene match: 11. CDR3 amino acids: CASSPAGGRASEQFF. Written as DNA, the CDR3 is TGTGCCAGCAGCCCGGCGGGCGGGAGGGCCAGTGAGCAGTTCTTC. Drawing the rest from reference TRBV11-2 and TRBJ2-1, the complete variable domain is EAGVAQSPRYKIIEKRQSVAFWCNPISGHATLYWYQQILGQGPKLLIQFQNNGVVDDSQLPKDRFSAERLKGVDSTLKIQPAKLEDSAVYLCASSPAGGRASEQFFGPGTRLTVL.

The chain joins TRBV9 to TRBJ1-5; tentatively, D is TRBD1 (6 bases). This CDR3 comprises 14 residues. With 3 bases removed from V and 6 bases from J, the gap between germline ends came to 13 bases. Germline-derived CDR1 and CDR2 are SGDLS and YYNGEE. CDR3 bases: TGTGCCAGCAGCGGGGGGGCAGGGCCTCAGCCCCAGCATTTT. Translated: CASSGGAGPQPQHF.

This chain links TRBV27 with TRBJ1-5; D is unclear. Germline V gene lookup returns CDR1 MNHEY and CDR2 SMNVEV (reference sequence). This CDR3 spans 12 amino acids. V was shortened by 5 bases and J by 4 bases, with 6 bases between the two germline ends. The CDR3 nucleotides are TGTGCCAGCAGTGTAGGGAATCAGCCCCAGCATTTT. Translated: CASSVGNQPQHF.

This chain uses TRBV5-6 with TRBJ2-6, with unresolved D. Trimming cost V 2 bases and J 0 bases, with 15 bases left between them. In germline, CDR1 is SGHDT, CDR2 YYEEEE. The CDR3 covers 18 residues. CDR3 DNA sequence: TGTGCCAGCAGCTTACCAGGTAATCCCCCCTCTGGGGCCAACGTCCTGACTTTC. Translated: CASSLPGNPPSGANVLTF.

V gene TRBV25-1 combines with J gene TRBJ1-2, with 8 bases aligning to TRBD1. The CDR3 spans 14 residues. Germline-derived CDR1 and CDR2 are MGHDK and SYGVNS. Losses at the gene ends were 1 base for V and 4 bases for J; bases not matched to a gene: 2. CDR3 region: CASSEWTGSYGYTF. CDR3 nucleotides: TGTGCCAGCAGTGAATGGACAGGGAGCTATGGCTACACCTTC.

With respect to this clone: One end of the junction is discordant with germline, which a read error may explain. The chain has TRBV5-1 and TRBJ2-1, with 10 bases matching TRBD2. From germline, CDR1 is SGHRS and CDR2 YFSETQ. The CDR3 is made up of 13 amino acids. The CDR3 sequence: CASTVPGLATWVF. CDR3 bases: TGCGCCAGCACGGTCCCGGGACTAGCGACTTGGGTCTTC.

This clone showed up just once. The chain joins TRBV7-9 to TRBJ1-3; a weak D match, TRBD1 (6 bases). Germline CDR1 is SEHNR and CDR2 is FQNEAQ (reference sequence). The length of the CDR3 is 16 residues. V lost 5 bases to trimming and J lost 1 base, with 15 bases between them. The CDR3 nucleotides read TGTGCCAGCAGCCGAAGCGGACAGTCTTCTGGAAACACCATATATTTT. This encodes CASSRSGQSSGNTIYF.

The sample holds one count of this clone. Possible read error: a much larger clone is one base away. The chain combines TRBV7-9 with TRBJ2-7, with D maybe TRBD1 (6 bases). Trimming took 5 bases from V and 6 from J, leaving 17 bases between them. The CDR3 is 14 amino acids. In germline, CDR1 is SEHNR, CDR2 FQNEAQ (reference sequence). The CDR3 region is CASSLTIQGTEQYF. The CDR3 nucleotides read TGTGCCAGCAGCCTTACAATACAGGGTACCGAGCAGTACTTC.

The chain combines TRBV19 with TRBJ1-1; D remains unclear. CDR1 and CDR2 from the germline V gene are LNHDA and SQIVND (reference sequence). The CDR3 is made up of 14 amino acids. V was trimmed by 2 bases and J by 3 bases, leaving 10 bases between them. DNA for the CDR3: TGTGCCAGTAGTATAACTCGGGGAGACACTGAAGCTTTCTTT. Residues: CASSITRGDTEAFF. The whole variable domain, remainder taken from reference TRBV19 and TRBJ1-1, is DGGITQSPKYLFRKEGQNVTLSCEQNLNHDAMYWYRQDPGQGLRLIYYSQIVNDFQKGDIAEGYSVSREKKESFPLTVTSAQKNPTAFYLCASSITRGDTEAFFGQGTRLTVV.

The rearrangement joins TRBV12-5 to TRBJ2-3; TRBD2 matches at 10 bases. Trimming at V came to 3 bases and at J to 5 bases, leaving 8 bases not matched to a gene. CDR1 is LGHNT, CDR2 FRNRAP, per germline. CDR3 length: 16 residues. The CDR3 sequence: CASGFFLAGAIDTQYF. The CDR3 bases are TGTGCTAGTGGTTTTTTCCTAGCGGGAGCGATAGATACGCAGTATTTT. Filled out from reference TRBV12-5 and TRBJ2-3, the complete variable domain reads DARVTQTPRHKVTEMGQEVTMRCQPILGHNTVFWYRQTMMQGLELLAYFRNRAPLDDSGMPKDRFSAEMPDATLATLKIQPSEPRDSAVYFCASGFFLAGAIDTQYFGPGTRLTVL.

The chain carries TRBV19 and TRBJ2-1, with 8 bases that match TRBD2. The CDR3 extends over 15 amino acids. Trimming at V came to 1 base and at J to 5 bases, leaving 4 bases not matched to a gene. Germline V CDR1 and CDR2: LNHDA, SQIVND (reference sequence). As DNA, the CDR3 is TGTGCCAGTAGTATAGGTCTAGCGGGCAACAATGAGCAGTTCTTC. Its translation is CASSIGLAGNNEQFF.

About this clone: The sample has other DNA sequences that encode this CDR3 too. J is TRBJ1-1 and V is TRBV10-3; no clear D. Germline CDR1 is ENHRY and CDR2 is SYGVKD. The CDR3 length is 14 residues. Trimming took 4 bases from V and 2 from J, leaving 11 bases between them. The CDR3 nucleotides read TGTGCCATCAGTGTCGACCGGGGAAACACTGAAGCTTTCTTT. This sequence encodes CAISVDRGNTEAFF.

The J gene is TRBJ1-5, the V gene TRBV6-1; D remains ambiguous. Deletions cut 0 bases from V and 5 bases from J, with 8 bases between. Germline CDR1 MNHNS, CDR2 SASEGT. The CDR3 length is 14 residues. The CDR3 sequence: CASSEAPGYQPQHF. The DNA of the CDR3 is TGTGCCAGCAGTGAAGCCCCGGGTTATCAGCCCCAGCATTTT.

This clone was seen once. The V and J genes are TRBV10-3 and TRBJ1-3, with 12 bases fitting TRBD1. From germline, CDR1 is ENHRY and CDR2 SYGVKD. V was pared by 0 bases and J by 4 bases, with 4 bases of the junction left unmatched. This CDR3 is built from 17 residues. CDR3 coding DNA: TGTGCCATCAGTGAGTCGGGACAGGGGGCCGGCGGAAACACCATATATTTT. Its protein product is CAISESGQGAGGNTIYF.